The 5 T cell receptor beta chains below come from one sample, sequenced in a study of beta chain features in type 1 diabetes. As every portion of the isolated RNA was reverse transcribed, the sequencing read expressed TCRB transcripts. The repertoire was sequenced with immunoSEQ multiplex PCR; TCRdb's copy has only in-frame clones and lacks some. The sample holds some 150,000 clones; about 50% are singletons and the top ten take 0.42%. Sequenced sample: Tregs from blood. The receptors derive from a man in his late teens or twenties in good health.

This clone turned up a few times. The chain is built from TRBV28 and TRBJ2-5; no clear D gene. Germline assignment: CDR1 MDHEN and CDR2 SYDVKM. The CDR3 runs 17 residues. Trimming cost V 1 base and J 0 bases, with 15 bases left between them. This chain's CDR3 is CASSLSSGPEYQETQYF. CDR3 DNA: TGTGCCAGCAGTTTATCCAGTGGGCCCGAGTACCAAGAGACCCAGTACTTC.

The chain joins TRBV30 to TRBJ2-1; 9 bases line up with TRBD2. Germline V gives CDR1 GTSNPN, CDR2 SVGIG (reference sequence). With 4 bases clipped from V and 7 bases from J, the junction kept 8 bases outside the gene matches. This CDR3 has 14 residues. The chain's CDR3 is CAWIKGGGANEQFF. In DNA form, the CDR3 reads TGTGCCTGGATCAAGGGCGGGGGGGCAAATGAGCAGTTCTTC.

The rearrangement uses TRBV18 and TRBJ2-1, with unresolved D. V lost 8 bases, J lost 0 bases, and 5 bases lay in between. From germline, CDR1 is KGHSH and CDR2 LQKENI. The CDR3 spans 12 residues. CDR3 coding DNA: TGTGCCAGCCTCAGCTCCTACAATGAGCAGTTCTTC. It translates to CASLSSYNEQFF.

This chain uses TRBV18 with TRBJ2-5; D ambiguous. The CDR3 is 11 residues long. From germline, CDR1 is KGHSH and CDR2 LQKENI. V shed 5 bases and J shed 9 bases, with 10 bases lying between them. The CDR3 loop is CASSIGSAQYF. The CDR3 DNA is TGTGCCAGCTCAATCGGTTCGGCCCAGTACTTC.

The chain carries TRBV7-9 and TRBJ2-7; TRBD1 agrees at 8 bases. This CDR3 is 15 amino acids long. V lost 5 bases and J lost 0; bases outside the gene matches: 6. The germline V gene encodes CDR1 SEHNR and CDR2 FQNEAQ (reference sequence). The CDR3 region has the DNA TGTGCCAGCAGCATAAACAGGGGGGCCTCCTACGAGCAGTACTTC. As protein: CASSINRGASYEQYF.